What follows are 24 T cell receptor beta chains derived from one specimen sequenced in a study of response to subunit inactivated influenza vaccine. TCRdb processed the RT-PCR reads anew with MiXCR; each CDR3 protein has one entry. This table has some 640,000 distinct CDR3 sequences, about 14% appearing once. The sample was PBMCs from blood, taken less than 15 days before vaccination. The receptors come from a middle-aged man who received an inactivated influenza vaccine.

V usage is TRBV10-2 and J usage is TRBJ2-7; D is perhaps TRBD2 (6 bases). The CDR3 length is 13 residues. V was shortened by 5 bases and J by 6 bases, with 14 bases between the two germline ends. The germline V gene has CDR1 WSHSY and CDR2 SAAADI. In DNA, the CDR3 is TGCGCCAGCAGTCCTCGGCGGGGCTGCGAGCAGTACTTC. Translated, it gives CASSPRRGCEQYF.

Of note for this clonotype: This could be a read error, since a much larger clone is one nucleotide away. The chain combines TRBV4-3 with TRBJ1-4; possible D gene TRBD1, 5 bases. This CDR3 is built from 15 residues. Germline V gene data show CDR1 as LGHNA and CDR2 as YSLEER. The CDR3 nucleotides are TGCGCCAGCAGTTCTACCCAGGGAAGATCGGAAAAACTGTCTTTT. Translating gives CASSSTQGRSEKLSF.

The gene calls are TRBV15 and TRBJ2-7; unclear D gene. Trimming shortened V by 0 bases and J by 3 bases, and 9 bases separated the two germline ends. The germline V gene has CDR1 LNHNV and CDR2 YYDKDF (reference sequence). This CDR3 contains 14 residues. Here the CDR3 DNA reads TGTGCCACCAGCAGAGATGTGCCCCTCTACGAGCAGTACTTC. Its protein is CATSRDVPLYEQYF.

The chain uses TRBV12-3 or TRBV12-4 and TRBJ2-1; perhaps TRBD1 as D (5 bases). The CDR3 runs to 15 residues. Trimming left V 1 base short and J 7 bases short, with 14 bases between. This chain's CDR3 is CASSLGQPYGNEQFF. The CDR3 nucleotides are TGTGCCAGCAGTTTAGGACAGCCCTACGGTAATGAGCAGTTCTTC.

This rearrangement joins TRBV6-2 or TRBV6-3 to TRBJ2-7; 7 bases match TRBD1. Unmatched junction bases numbered 7, after V lost 6 bases and J lost 2 bases. This CDR3 spans 14 amino acids. In germline, CDR1 is MNHEY, CDR2 SVGEGT. The CDR3 DNA reads TGTGCCAGCAGCCGGAACAGGGGACCCTACGAGCAGTACTTC. Encoded protein: CASSRNRGPYEQYF.

This clonotype was observed once. The chain carries TRBV4-3 and TRBJ2-7; D uncertain. Trimming left V 0 bases short and J 0 bases short, with 9 bases between. CDR1 and CDR2 (germline): LGHNA, YSLEER. This CDR3 is built from 15 residues. CDR3: CASSQEMRSSYEQYF. DNA of the CDR3: TGCGCCAGCAGCCAAGAGATGCGGAGCTCCTACGAGCAGTACTTC.

This chain uses TRBV6-4 with TRBJ1-1; D is unresolved. Germline values: CDR1 MRHNA, CDR2 SNTAGT. Trimming pared 4 bases from V and 7 bases from J, leaving 13 bases between. The CDR3 has 13 amino acids. The CDR3 protein is CASSVTPGNEAFF. The CDR3 region has the DNA TGTGCCAGCAGTGTGACACCCGGCAATGAAGCTTTCTTT.

This chain uses TRBV7-3 with TRBJ2-2, with D possibly TRBD2 on 6 matching bases. V was pared by 6 bases and J by 0 bases, with 11 bases between. The germline gives CDR1 SGHTA, CDR2 FQGTGA. The CDR3 consists of 15 residues. CDR3 DNA sequence: TGTGCCAGCAGGGCCGGGACTTCGAACACCGGGGAGCTGTTTTTT. It codes for CASRAGTSNTGELFF. Filled out from reference TRBV7-3 and TRBJ2-2, the complete variable domain reads GAGVSQTPSNKVTEKGKYVELRCDPISGHTALYWYRQSLGQGPEFLIYFQGTGAADDSGLPNDRFFAVRPEGSVSTLKIQRTERGDSAVYLCASRAGTSNTGELFFGEGSRLTVL.

The CDR3 DNA is TGTGCCAGCAGCTTAGGAGGACTAGCGGGGGGGCCCCAGACCCAGTACTTC. This codes for CASSLGGLAGGPQTQYF. The chain employs TRBV7-9 and TRBJ2-5; 15 nucleotides match TRBD2. This CDR3 is built from 17 residues. Trimming took 1 base from V and 6 from J; bases not matched to a gene: 6. Germline loops: CDR1 SEHNR, CDR2 FQNEAQ (reference sequence). The full variable domain, its missing parts supplied by reference TRBV7-9 and TRBJ2-5, is DTGVSQNPRHKITKRGQNVTFRCDPISEHNRLYWYRQTLGQGPEFLTYFQNEAQLEKSRLLSDRFSAERPKGSFSTLEIQRTEQGDSAMYLCASSLGGLAGGPQTQYFGPGTRLLVL.

In this sample, this clonotype turned up a few times. The V and J genes are TRBV20-1 and TRBJ1-2; D possibly corresponds to TRBD1 (5 bases). V shed 6 bases and J shed 1 base, with 12 bases lying between them. This CDR3 spans 13 amino acids. Germline V gene lookup returns CDR1 DFQATT and CDR2 SNEGSKA (reference sequence). The CDR3 loop reads CSATVGNNYGYTF. The CDR3 DNA follows: TGCAGTGCGACAGTCGGGAATAACTATGGCTACACCTTC.

This clonotype appeared a few times. The chain has TRBV10-3 and TRBJ2-1; D is tentatively TRBD1 or TRBD2 (5 bases each). V was clipped by 0 bases and J by 7 bases, with 10 bases between them. The CDR3 sequence is 14 residues long. From germline, CDR1 is ENHRY and CDR2 SYGVKD. The CDR3 DNA is TGTGCCATCAGTGAGTCAACGGGGCGGAATGAGCAGTTCTTC. As protein: CAISESTGRNEQFF.

V gene TRBV5-5 combines with J gene TRBJ1-2; TRBD1 aligns across 8 bases. Germline CDR1 SGHKS, CDR2 YYEKEE (reference sequence). This CDR3 is 17 amino acids long. V dropped 5 bases and J dropped 2; count of bases not matched to a gene: 14. For the CDR3, the DNA is TGTGCCAGCAGGTCTCGACAGGGGATGCTCGGCAACTATGGCTACACCTTC. It translates to CASRSRQGMLGNYGYTF.

The V call is TRBV5-4, the J call TRBJ2-1, with D possibly TRBD2 on 5 matching bases. The germline CDR1 and CDR2 sequences are SGHNT and YYREEE (reference sequence). The V end lost 4 bases, the J end lost 16 bases, and 15 bases lay between the germline ends. The CDR3 length is 11 residues. CDR3 coding DNA: TGTGCCAGCAGCCAGTCAACTAGGTTATTCTTC. It encodes CASSQSTRLFF.

The rearrangement links TRBV2 to TRBJ1-6, with D possibly being TRBD1 (5 bases). Trimming left V 4 bases short and J 4 bases short, with 8 bases between. This CDR3 has 14 amino acids. Germline V lookup: CDR1 SNHLY, CDR2 FYNNEI. The CDR3 reads CASSVDRYNSPLHF. In DNA form, the CDR3 reads TGTGCCAGCAGTGTCGACAGATATAATTCACCCCTCCACTTT.

The V call is TRBV7-9, the J call TRBJ1-6; 8 bases line up with TRBD1. The CDR3 has 14 residues. The junction had 6 bases not matched to a gene; V was cut back by 6 bases and J by 8 bases. Germline V gene lookup returns CDR1 SEHNR and CDR2 FQNEAQ (reference sequence). The CDR3 coding sequence is TGTGCCAGCAGACCGACAGGGGAGCATTCACCCCTCCACTTT. Its protein is CASRPTGEHSPLHF.

This clonotype was seen more than once but under ten times. The CDR3 nucleotides are TGTGCCACCAGCAGAGGGACTAGCGGAACCTACAATGAGCAGTTCTTC. This gives the protein CATSRGTSGTYNEQFF. V usage is TRBV15 and J usage is TRBJ2-1; the match to TRBD2 covers 10 bases. Germline CDR1 LNHNV, CDR2 YYDKDF (reference sequence). This CDR3 comprises 16 residues. Germline trimming cut 1 base from V and 2 bases from J; bases unmatched to any gene: 2.

This clonotype has a count of ten or more. This chain joins TRBV24-1 and TRBJ2-7; 7 bases align to TRBD1. V trimming: 2 bases; J trimming: 1 base; junction bases outside the gene matches: 4. Per germline, CDR1 KGHDR and CDR2 SFDVKD. The CDR3 covers 15 residues. CDR3 DNA: TGTGCCACCAGTGATTCCCGGACAGGTTCCTACGAGCAGTACTTC. It encodes CATSDSRTGSYEQYF.

This clonotype was counted only a few times. V is TRBV6-2 or TRBV6-3 and J is TRBJ1-5; D gene ambiguous. The germline gives CDR1 MNHEY, CDR2 SVGEGT. The CDR3 totals 14 residues. V was clipped by 3 bases and J by 2 bases, with 8 bases between them. The CDR3 spells CASSYILGNQPQHF. The CDR3 nucleotides are TGTGCCAGCAGTTATATCCTTGGCAATCAGCCCCAGCATTTT.

V is TRBV30 and J is TRBJ2-1; a weak D match, TRBD2 (5 bases). CDR3 size: 16 residues. Germline V gene sequence: CDR1 GTSNPN, CDR2 SVGIG (reference sequence). V was cut by 0 bases and J by 4 bases, with 16 bases left in between. The CDR3 bases are TGTGCCTGGAGTGTACCCCCGGGAAACCCTTACAATGAGCAGTTCTTC. Residues: CAWSVPPGNPYNEQFF.

The chain's CDR3 is CAIRTTGQHNAGGNTIYF. CDR3 coding DNA: TGTGCCATCAGGACAACGGGGCAGCATAATGCTGGGGGAAACACCATATATTTT. The chain carries TRBV10-3 and TRBJ1-3, with D maybe TRBD1 (5 bases). Germline-derived CDR1 and CDR2 are ENHRY and SYGVKD. Trimming shortened V by 6 bases and J by 4 bases, and 25 bases separated the two germline ends. This CDR3 comprises 18 residues.

This clonotype was seen repeatedly, ten times or more. The rearrangement uses TRBV5-1 and TRBJ2-1; D is uncertain. The germline gives CDR1 SGHRS, CDR2 YFSETQ. The CDR3 extends over 12 amino acids. Trimming shortened V by 4 bases and J by 9 bases, and 11 bases separated the two germline ends. In DNA form, the CDR3 reads TGCGCCAGCAGCGGGGATGGAGCTGAGCAGTTCTTC. Translation gives CASSGDGAEQFF.

In this sample, this clonotype turned up a few times. This chain uses TRBV20-1 with TRBJ2-5; a possible D gene is TRBD2 (6 bases). The CDR3 spans 15 residues. V dropped 0 bases and J dropped 5 bases, with 16 bases sitting between them. The V gene's germline CDR1 is DFQATT and CDR2 SNEGSKA (reference sequence). The CDR3 loop reads CSARDQGRGRETQYF. The CDR3 DNA is TGCAGTGCTAGAGATCAAGGGCGGGGTAGGGAGACCCAGTACTTC.

This clonotype was seen a handful of times. The rearrangement joins TRBV5-1 to TRBJ2-3, with TRBD2 as a possible D gene (5 bases). Germline lookup yields CDR1 SGHRS and CDR2 YFSETQ. Trimming took off 2 bases at V and 2 bases at J, with 12 bases between the two ends. The CDR3 runs 15 residues. In DNA form, the CDR3 reads TGCGCCAGCAGCTTTGTCGGGGAGAACACAGATACGCAGTATTTT. Its translation is CASSFVGENTDTQYF.

The J gene is TRBJ2-1, the V gene TRBV30; 10 positions agree with TRBD2. J gave up 6 bases and V 5 bases, and 7 bases lay outside the gene matches. Germline assignment: CDR1 GTSNPN and CDR2 SVGIG (reference sequence). This CDR3 has 14 amino acids. The CDR3 protein is CAWEGLAGVNEQFF. The CDR3 coding sequence is TGTGCCTGGGAGGGGCTAGCGGGAGTCAATGAGCAGTTCTTC.